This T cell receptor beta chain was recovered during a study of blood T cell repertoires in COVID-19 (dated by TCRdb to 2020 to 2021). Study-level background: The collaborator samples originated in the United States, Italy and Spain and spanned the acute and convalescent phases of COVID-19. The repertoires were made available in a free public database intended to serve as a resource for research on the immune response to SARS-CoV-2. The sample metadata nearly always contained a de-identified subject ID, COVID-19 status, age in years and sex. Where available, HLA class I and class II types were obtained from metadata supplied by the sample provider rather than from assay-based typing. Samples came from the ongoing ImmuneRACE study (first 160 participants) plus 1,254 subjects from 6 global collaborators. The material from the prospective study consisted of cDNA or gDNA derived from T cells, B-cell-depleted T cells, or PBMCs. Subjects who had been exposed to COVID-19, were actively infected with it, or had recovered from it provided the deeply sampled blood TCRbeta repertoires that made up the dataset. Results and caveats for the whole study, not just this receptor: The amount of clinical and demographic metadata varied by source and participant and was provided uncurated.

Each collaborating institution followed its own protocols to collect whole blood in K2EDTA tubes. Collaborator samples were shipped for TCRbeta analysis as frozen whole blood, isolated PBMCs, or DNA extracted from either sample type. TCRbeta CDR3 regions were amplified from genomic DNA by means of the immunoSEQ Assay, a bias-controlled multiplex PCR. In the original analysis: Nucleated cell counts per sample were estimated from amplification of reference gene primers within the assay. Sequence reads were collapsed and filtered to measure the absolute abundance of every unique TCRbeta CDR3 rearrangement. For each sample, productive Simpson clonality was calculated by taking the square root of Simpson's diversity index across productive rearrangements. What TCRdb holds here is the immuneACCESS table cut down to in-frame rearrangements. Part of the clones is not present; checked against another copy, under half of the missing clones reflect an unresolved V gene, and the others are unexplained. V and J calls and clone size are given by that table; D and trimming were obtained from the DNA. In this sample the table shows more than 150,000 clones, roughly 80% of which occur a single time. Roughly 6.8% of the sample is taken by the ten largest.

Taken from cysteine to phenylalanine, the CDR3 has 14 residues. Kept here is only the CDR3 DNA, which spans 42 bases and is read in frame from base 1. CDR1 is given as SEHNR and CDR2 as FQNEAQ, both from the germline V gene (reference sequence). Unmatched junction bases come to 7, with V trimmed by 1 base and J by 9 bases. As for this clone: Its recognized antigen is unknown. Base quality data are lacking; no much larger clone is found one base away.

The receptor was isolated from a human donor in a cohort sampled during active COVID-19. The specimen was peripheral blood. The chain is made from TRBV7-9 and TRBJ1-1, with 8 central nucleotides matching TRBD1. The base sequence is TGTGCCAGCAGCTTAGGGGCTGGGGACAGGAAAGCTTTCTTT. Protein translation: CASSLGAGDRKAFF.